The following is a TCR beta chain sequence with its context. As handled by the study authors: Estimated nucleated cell counts came from reference gene primer amplification. Using immunoSEQ multiplex PCR, the repertoire was profiled, and TCRdb retains in-frame clones only, with some absent. That table is the source of V, J and clone size, and D and trimming were worked out from the DNA. The sample includes approximately 110,000 clones, roughly 85% of them seen just once. These data are taken from a study of blood T cell repertoires in COVID-19. On the study more broadly: Both acute and convalescent COVID-19 samples were obtained from the United States, Italy and Spain. In each case, the material was cDNA or gDNA derived from T cells, B-cell-depleted T cells, or PBMCs.

Germline-derived CDR1 and CDR2 are LNHDA and SQIVND (reference sequence). J lost 7 bases, V lost 5 bases, and 12 bases had no gene match. The length of the CDR3 is 17 residues. The chain recombines TRBV19 with TRBJ2-2; 11 positions agree with TRBD1. Material: peripheral blood. The sequence was collected from an elderly woman with COVID-19, enrolled during active disease. This CDR3 reads CASSQTDRGLRGGELFF. The CDR3 DNA reads TGTGCCAGTAGTCAGACGGACAGGGGGCTACGTGGCGGGGAGCTGTTTTTT.